The 17 T cell receptor beta chains below all came from one sample that was sequenced in a study of Graves' ophthalmopathy and Graves' hyperthyroidism. Amplification of the TCR beta CDR3 regions used RNA transcripts (as template). First-round RT-PCR relied on HTBI primers, and a second-round multiplex PCR came next. TCRdb fed the multiplex PCR reads into MiXCR, producing one record per CDR3 protein. The table has over 450,000 distinct CDR3 sequences, 14% seen once. The sequencing sample was made of blood. The receptors stem from a woman between 25 and 40 years old with Graves' ophthalmopathy.

V gene TRBV4-1 combines with J gene TRBJ2-2; no reliable D call. The V and J ends lost 6 bases and 0 bases respectively, with 14 bases between them. The CDR3 totals 16 residues. Germline-derived CDR1 and CDR2 are MGHRA and YSYEKL. In DNA form, the CDR3 reads TGCGCCAGCAGTCGGGTTTGGGTTGCGAACACCGGGGAGCTGTTTTTT. This codes for CASSRVWVANTGELFF.

This clonotype came up a few times. This chain connects TRBV5-1 to TRBJ2-7; no firm D call. Between the trimmed V and J ends, which lost 6 bases and 2 bases, there was a span of 6 bases. There are 11 residues in the CDR3. The germline gives CDR1 SGHRS, CDR2 YFSETQ. The CDR3 DNA is TGCGCCAGCAACACTCCCTACGAGCAGTACTTC. This encodes CASNTPYEQYF.

At least ten counts were recorded for this clonotype. This rearrangement joins TRBV25-1 to TRBJ1-2; the D gene is possibly TRBD1 (6 bases). The CDR3 has 14 amino acids. Germline lookup yields CDR1 MGHDK and CDR2 SYGVNS. The ends were cut back, 4 bases at V and 9 bases at J, with 18 bases in the middle. In nucleotides, the CDR3 is TGTGCCAGCAGTGTGGGGGCAGGGGTAGACCGCTACACCTTC. It encodes CASSVGAGVDRYTF.

This clonotype was recorded many times. The chain uses TRBV7-3 and TRBJ2-3; 10 nucleotides align to TRBD1. This CDR3 has 14 amino acids. With V trimmed by 2 bases and J by 6 bases, 2 bases remained unmatched. Looked up from germline, CDR1 is SGHTA and CDR2 is FQGTGA. The CDR3 loop is CASSLDRGRDTQYF. The CDR3 nucleotides read TGTGCCAGCAGCTTAGACAGGGGGCGGGATACGCAGTATTTT.

In DNA form, the CDR3 reads TGCGCCAGCAGCCAACCATTGGCCGGCCCCCGGACCTACGAGCAGTACTTC. Amino acid sequence: CASSQPLAGPRTYEQYF. The chain has TRBV4-3 and TRBJ2-7; D is unclear. Looked up from germline, CDR1 is LGHNA and CDR2 is YSLEER. Trimming took 2 bases from V and 2 from J, leaving 19 bases between them. The CDR3 consists of 17 residues.

The chain joins TRBV30 to TRBJ1-1; D perhaps matches TRBD1 (5 bases). V was clipped by 0 bases and J by 6 bases, with 11 bases between them. CDR3 length: 13 amino acids. Germline CDR1 and CDR2: GTSNPN and SVGIG (reference sequence). The CDR3 sequence is CAWSVVGGAEAFF. CDR3 nucleotides: TGTGCCTGGAGTGTAGTCGGGGGGGCTGAAGCTTTCTTT.

This clonotype appeared many times. The rearrangement uses TRBV29-1 and TRBJ1-1; 8 bases are shared with TRBD1. Germline assignment: CDR1 SQVTM and CDR2 ANQGSEA. V was clipped by 0 bases and J by 5 bases; unmatched bases: 14. The CDR3 runs to 17 residues. The CDR3 sequence: CSVEEWQGARSRTEAFF. In DNA form, the CDR3 reads TGCAGCGTTGAAGAGTGGCAGGGGGCAAGGAGCAGAACTGAAGCTTTCTTT.

This clonotype was seen at least ten times. One end of the junction does not line up with germline, which may come from a read error. The chain's CDR3 is CAISGGPDEQYF. The DNA of the CDR3 is TGTGCCATAAGTGGAGGGCCGGACGAGCAGTACTTC. This chain connects TRBV10-3 to TRBJ2-7; D is perhaps TRBD2 (6 bases). This CDR3 region has 12 residues. From germline, CDR1 is ENHRY and CDR2 SYGVKD.

In its sample, this clonotype was seen many times. The J gene is TRBJ2-5, the V gene TRBV28, with D perhaps TRBD1 (5 bases). The germline V and J ends were trimmed by 4 bases and 2 bases, with 8 bases remaining between them. CDR1 and CDR2 (germline): MDHEN, SYDVKM. This CDR3 is 13 amino acids long. The CDR3 region is CASSYRIQETQYF. CDR3 DNA: TGTGCCAGCAGTTACAGGATTCAAGAGACCCAGTACTTC.

CDR3 sequence: CAWSLGLAGSETQYF. The CDR3 nucleotides are TGTGCCTGGAGCCTAGGGCTAGCGGGTTCTGAGACCCAGTACTTC. The chain links TRBV30 to TRBJ2-5, with 8 bases fitting TRBD2. The ends lost 3 bases at V and 5 bases at J; junction bases unmatched: 11. CDR3 size: 15 residues. In germline, CDR1 is GTSNPN, CDR2 SVGIG (reference sequence).

This clonotype has ten or more counts. This chain connects TRBV12-3 or TRBV12-4 to TRBJ1-1; D perhaps matches TRBD1 (5 bases). CDR3 size: 14 residues. V was shortened by 5 bases and J by 3 bases, with 13 bases between the two germline ends. The CDR3 protein is CASSNRDAYTEAFF. The CDR3 DNA is TGTGCCAGCAGTAACCGGGACGCATACACTGAAGCTTTCTTT.

This chain links TRBV20-1 with TRBJ1-5, with D perhaps TRBD1 (6 bases). This CDR3 is built from 16 residues. The V end was cut by 1 base, the J end by 4 bases, with 17 bases between. Germline-derived CDR1 and CDR2 are DFQATT and SNEGSKA (reference sequence). The CDR3 region is CSARAIGGQGNQPQHF. The CDR3 DNA is TGCAGTGCTAGAGCTATAGGGGGACAAGGGAATCAGCCCCAGCATTTT.

This clonotype was recorded at least ten times. The chain recombines TRBV12-3 or TRBV12-4 with TRBJ1-1; perhaps TRBD1 as D (5 bases). Trimming pared 3 bases from V and 9 bases from J, leaving 14 bases between. The CDR3 runs to 13 residues. CDR3 coding DNA: TGTGCCAGCAGTTTTTCAGGGTTCTCGAAAGCTTTCTTT. This sequence encodes CASSFSGFSKAFF.

In its sample, this clonotype was seen many times. The gene calls are TRBV6-5 and TRBJ2-5; TRBD2 is a possible D gene (5 bases). V lost 0 bases and J lost 5, with 13 bases in between. The CDR3 runs to 15 residues. Germline CDR1 and CDR2: MNHEY and SVGAGI. CDR3 nucleotide sequence: TGTGCCAGCAGTTACTCGAGAGGGTTCGGGGAGACCCAGTACTTC. Protein product: CASSYSRGFGETQYF.

This clonotype was recorded many times. The chain links TRBV30 to TRBJ2-5; D gene unclear. The germline V gene encodes CDR1 GTSNPN and CDR2 SVGIG (reference sequence). With 3 bases removed from V and 5 bases from J, the gap between germline ends came to 16 bases. This CDR3 is built from 14 residues. CDR3 region: CAWSQRTARETQYF. CDR3 in DNA: TGTGCCTGGAGCCAAAGGACGGCTAGGGAGACCCAGTACTTC.

This clonotype was seen repeatedly, ten times or more. The chain carries TRBV5-1 and TRBJ1-2; 7 bases agree with TRBD1. V gave up 2 bases and J gave up 2 bases; unmatched junction bases: 3. This CDR3 contains 14 residues. Germline V CDR1 and CDR2: SGHRS, YFSETQ. The CDR3 region is CASSFLQGNYGYTF. The CDR3 DNA reads TGCGCCAGCAGCTTCTTACAGGGGAACTATGGCTACACCTTC.

This clonotype was seen at least ten times. The chain is built from TRBV6-5 and TRBJ1-6, with D unresolved. V was trimmed by 1 base and J by 6 bases, leaving 7 bases between them. The V gene's germline CDR1 is MNHEY and CDR2 SVGAGI. This CDR3 contains 14 residues. The DNA for the CDR3 is TGTGCCAGCAGTTACTTCGTTCGTAATTCACCCCTCCACTTT. It specifies CASSYFVRNSPLHF.